The clone carrying this T cell receptor beta chain occurred a few times. The antigen is not known. The data were taken from a study of cytomegalovirus exposure and HLA in healthy donors. For the study at large: The 120 million or so unique TCR beta sequences, from about 179 million T cells, were found by an earlier analysis.

Overall study results and limits: Altogether, about 160 TCR beta chains were recorded as cytomegalovirus-associated.

The PCR used 60 Vbeta and 13 Jbeta primers. Generated by immunoSEQ multiplex PCR, the TCRdb table keeps only in-frame clones and is missing some. The table shows approximately 150,000 clones, with around 70% occurring only once. Germline V gives CDR1 SGHDT, CDR2 YYEEEE. Between the trimmed V and J ends, which lost 0 bases and 5 bases, there was a span of 9 bases. The CDR3 covers 14 residues. Input material: PBMCs. The chain uses TRBV5-6 and TRBJ1-5, with a tentative D call TRBD1 (6 bases). The sequence was obtained from a man aged 35 to 55 in good health and CMV-seronegative. Written as DNA, the CDR3 is TGTGCCAGCAGCTTGGGGCAGGGGTATCAGCCCCAGCATTTT. Its protein product is CASSLGQGYQPQHF.